Shown below are 14 T cell receptor beta chains from a single sample sequenced in a study of siplizumab effects on memory and regulatory T cells. Using immunoSEQ multiplex PCR, the repertoire was profiled, and TCRdb retains in-frame clones only, with some absent. Of roughly 100,000 clones in the sample, around nine tenths are singletons; the top ten hold about 1.1%. Sequenced input: CD4+ T cells sorted from blood. Receptors were obtained from a human donor in good health.

The chain uses TRBV6-5 and TRBJ2-1; D call uncertain. The CDR3 is 15 amino acids. The germline gives CDR1 MNHEY, CDR2 SVGAGI. Deletions cut 2 bases from V and 2 bases from J, with 10 bases between. CDR3: CASSYASMAYNEQFF. For the CDR3, the DNA is TGTGCCAGCAGTTACGCTTCTATGGCCTACAATGAGCAGTTCTTC.

V usage is TRBV10-3 and J usage is TRBJ2-7; 8 nucleotides agree with TRBD1. CDR3 length: 14 amino acids. Germline V gene lookup returns CDR1 ENHRY and CDR2 SYGVKD. V dropped 6 bases and J dropped 4; count of bases not matched to a gene: 8. The chain's CDR3 is CAIRNRDRNYEQYF. CDR3 nucleotides: TGTGCCATCAGAAACCGGGACAGGAATTACGAGCAGTACTTC.

This rearrangement joins TRBV19 to TRBJ2-1, with D unclear. Germline loops: CDR1 LNHDA, CDR2 SQIVND (reference sequence). Trimming removed 11 bases at V and 0 bases at J, with 29 bases between. This CDR3 comprises 19 residues. CDR3 residues: CAASGEAFHPWSSYNEQFF. CDR3 nucleotides: TGTGCCGCCTCTGGGGAAGCTTTCCACCCATGGAGCTCCTACAATGAGCAGTTCTTC.

The rearrangement joins TRBV11-3 to TRBJ2-3; D is undetermined. The CDR3 consists of 15 residues. Germline assignment: CDR1 SGHNT and CDR2 YENEEA. Trimming pared 5 bases from V and 0 bases from J, leaving 12 bases between. The DNA for the CDR3 is TGTGCCAGCAGCCTACACCCCACTAGCACAGATACGCAGTATTTT. It yields the protein CASSLHPTSTDTQYF. The full variable domain, completed using reference TRBV11-3 and TRBJ2-3, is EAGVVQSPRYKIIEKKQPVAFWCNPISGHNTLYWYLQNLGQGPELLIRYENEEAVDDSQLPKDRFSAERLKGVDSTLKIQPAELGDSAVYLCASSLHPTSTDTQYFGPGTRLTVL.

The chain couples TRBV2 to TRBJ2-3; D is uncertain. This CDR3 has 12 amino acids. Trimming pared 7 bases from V and 1 base from J, leaving 6 bases between. Germline values: CDR1 SNHLY, CDR2 FYNNEI. The CDR3 sequence is CASNRGTDTQYF. The CDR3 DNA reads as TGTGCCAGCAACCGGGGCACAGATACGCAGTATTTT.

V gene TRBV4-2 combines with J gene TRBJ2-3; D gene unclear. Per the germline V gene, CDR1 is LGHNA and CDR2 is YNFKEQ. The CDR3 totals 11 residues. Trimming removed 5 bases at V and 5 bases at J, with 5 bases between. CDR3 bases: TGTGCCAGCAGCGTGGGAGATACGCAGTATTTT. This gives the protein CASSVGDTQYF.

The CDR3 DNA sequence: TGTGCCAGCAGACGGGGACAGACCTACGAGCAGTACTTC. Protein sequence: CASRRGQTYEQYF. The V gene is TRBV6-5, the J gene TRBJ2-7; 7 positions agree with TRBD1. The CDR3 covers 13 residues. V gave up 6 bases and J gave up 2 bases; unmatched junction bases: 4. CDR1 is MNHEY, CDR2 SVGAGI, per germline.

This chain uses TRBV25-1 with TRBJ1-2; D gene unclear. Trimming shortened V by 7 bases and J by 8 bases, and 2 bases separated the two germline ends. This CDR3 comprises 8 residues. The germline V gene encodes CDR1 MGHDK and CDR2 SYGVNS. The CDR3 here is CASTGYTF. The CDR3 DNA reads as TGTGCCAGCACCGGCTACACCTTC.

This chain uses TRBV4-1 with TRBJ2-4; 10 bases are a match to TRBD1. The V gene's germline CDR1 is MGHRA and CDR2 YSYEKL. This CDR3 spans 15 amino acids. Trimming cost V 3 bases and J 7 bases; bases outside gene matches: 6. The CDR3 region has the DNA TGCGCCAGCAGCCAGCCGACAGGGGGCATTAACATTCAGTACTTC. Protein product: CASSQPTGGINIQYF.

In this sample, this clone turned up once. The rearrangement links TRBV27 to TRBJ1-2, with D possibly matching TRBD1 (6 bases). The CDR3 extends over 14 amino acids. Between the trimmed V and J ends, which lost 6 bases and 5 bases, there was a span of 16 bases. Per the germline V gene, CDR1 is MNHEY and CDR2 is SMNVEV (reference sequence). Here the CDR3 reads CASRLQGGGYGYTF. As DNA, the CDR3 is TGTGCCAGCAGGCTACAGGGTGGCGGGTATGGCTACACCTTC.

The J gene is TRBJ1-1, the V gene TRBV30; 7 nucleotides agree with TRBD1. CDR1 GTSNPN and CDR2 SVGIG come from the germline V gene (reference sequence). The CDR3 length is 14 residues. The ends lost 8 bases at V and 0 bases at J; junction bases unmatched: 9. CDR3 residues: CARRTGPMNTEAFF. As DNA, the CDR3 is TGTGCCCGAAGGACAGGCCCTATGAACACTGAAGCTTTCTTT.

The chain uses TRBV15 and TRBJ2-7; D is unresolved. Germline lookup yields CDR1 LNHNV and CDR2 YYDKDF (reference sequence). Trimming shortened V by 0 bases and J by 3 bases, and 9 bases separated the two germline ends. The CDR3 length is 14 residues. The CDR3 sequence is CATSRDLLNYEQYF. The DNA for the CDR3 is TGTGCCACCAGCAGAGACCTCTTAAACTACGAGCAGTACTTC.

The rearrangement uses TRBV14 and TRBJ2-4, with 11 bases identical to TRBD2. V gave up 0 bases and J gave up 6 bases; unmatched junction bases: 19. This CDR3 spans 21 amino acids. The V gene's germline CDR1 is SGHDN and CDR2 FVKESK. CDR3 DNA sequence: TGTGCCAGCAGCCAAGAGGGTATTCGTGCTAGCGGGAGGACTCGCCGAAACATTCAGTACTTC. It specifies CASSQEGIRASGRTRRNIQYF.

V and J are TRBV15 and TRBJ2-6; D is ambiguous. CDR3 length equals 15 residues. The germline CDR1 and CDR2 sequences are LNHNV and YYDKDF (reference sequence). Deletions cut 1 base from V and 2 bases from J, with 6 bases between. CDR3 DNA sequence: TGTGCCACCAGCAGAGGATCCACTGGGGCCAACGTCCTGACTTTC. Its translation: CATSRGSTGANVLTF.